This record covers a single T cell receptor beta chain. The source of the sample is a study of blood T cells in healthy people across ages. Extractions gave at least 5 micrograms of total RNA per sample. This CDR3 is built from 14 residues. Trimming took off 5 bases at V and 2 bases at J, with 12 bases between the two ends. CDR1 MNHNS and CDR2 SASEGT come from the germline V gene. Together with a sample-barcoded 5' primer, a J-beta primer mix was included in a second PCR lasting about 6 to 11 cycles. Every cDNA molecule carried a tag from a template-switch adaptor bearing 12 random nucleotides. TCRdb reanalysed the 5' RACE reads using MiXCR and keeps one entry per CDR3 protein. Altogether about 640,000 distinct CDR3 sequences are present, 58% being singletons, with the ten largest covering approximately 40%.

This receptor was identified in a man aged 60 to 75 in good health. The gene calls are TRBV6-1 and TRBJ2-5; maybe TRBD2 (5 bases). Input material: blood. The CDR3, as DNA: TGTGCCAGCAGTCCGCGGGTGCAACAAGAGACCCAGTACTTC. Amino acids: CASSPRVQQETQYF.